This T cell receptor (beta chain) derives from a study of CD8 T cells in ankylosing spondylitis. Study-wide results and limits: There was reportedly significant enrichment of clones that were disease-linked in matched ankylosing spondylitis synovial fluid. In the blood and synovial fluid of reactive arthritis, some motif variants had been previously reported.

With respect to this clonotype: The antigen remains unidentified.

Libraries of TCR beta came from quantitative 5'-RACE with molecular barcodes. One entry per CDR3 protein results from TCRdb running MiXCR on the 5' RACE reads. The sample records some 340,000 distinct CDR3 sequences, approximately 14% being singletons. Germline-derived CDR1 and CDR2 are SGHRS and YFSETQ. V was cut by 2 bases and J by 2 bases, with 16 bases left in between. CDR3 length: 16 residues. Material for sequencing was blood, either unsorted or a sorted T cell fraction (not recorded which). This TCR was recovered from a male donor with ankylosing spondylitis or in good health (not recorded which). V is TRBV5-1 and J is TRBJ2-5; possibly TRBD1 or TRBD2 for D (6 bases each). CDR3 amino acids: CASSLGGFLAQETQYF. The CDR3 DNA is TGCGCCAGCAGCTTAGGGGGTTTTCTAGCGCAAGAGACCCAGTACTTC.